The rows below give T cell receptor beta chains drawn from one sample of a study of beta chain features in type 1 diabetes. Here immunoSEQ multiplex PCR was the method, and the copy in TCRdb shows in-frame clones only, minus some. The table lists about 650,000 clones, roughly 12% of them singletons. The sample comprised naive CD4+ T cells from blood. Every receptor here comes from a man between 25 and 39 years old with type 1 diabetes. The conserved cysteine and the conserved F or W are not part of the CDR3 here. Fields, in order: V gene, J gene, CDR3 protein.

>TRBV10-3|TRBJ1-3
ASGTVGNTIY
>TRBV15|TRBJ1-1
ATSRDLAGGRRNTEAF
>TRBV6-6|TRBJ2-2
ASIDSVITWGELF
>TRBV9|TRBJ2-2
ASSPPGQPDTGELF
>TRBV2|TRBJ2-5
ATPNGVMGAQY
>TRBV7-2|TRBJ1-4
ASSPQTAEKLF
>TRBV5-6|TRBJ2-3
ASSLARTPSASTQY
>TRBV6-5|TRBJ1-1
ASSYSFQPPNTEAF
>TRBV10-3|TRBJ2-1
AISEGTGEYNEQF
>TRBV18|TRBJ1-1
ASSPPSGKGTEAF
>TRBV9|TRBJ1-2
ASSVEDRYYGYT
>TRBV5-1|TRBJ2-1
ASSLSQGGVSHEQF
>TRBV6-5|TRBJ2-5
ASRRDSSQETQY
>TRBV7-2|TRBJ2-3
ASSLPPGRGRDTQY
>TRBV10-2|TRBJ1-5
ASSEPGQGVQPQH
>TRBV28|TRBJ2-5
ASSRPAVQETQY
>TRBV7-9|TRBJ2-5
ASILGETQY
>TRBV19|TRBJ1-2
ASSKLDTGTGTNYGYT
>TRBV9|TRBJ1-4
ASSTGQGTTNEKLF
>TRBV7-2|TRBJ2-7
ASSQQGNSYEQY
>TRBV7-2|TRBJ2-5
ASSFLGTRGGTQY
>TRBV7-9|TRBJ1-6
ASSLAGDNSPLH
>TRBV7-2|TRBJ2-5
ASSPGEGTQETQY
>TRBV18|TRBJ2-1
ASSPEGGEEQF
>TRBV25-1|TRBJ1-5
ASSGQEDQPQH
>TRBV4-3|.
ASSQTRPGAEQY
>TRBV6-5|TRBJ2-1
ASQRDTLPGNEQF
>TRBV5-1|TRBJ1-2
ASSTGSGTGPT